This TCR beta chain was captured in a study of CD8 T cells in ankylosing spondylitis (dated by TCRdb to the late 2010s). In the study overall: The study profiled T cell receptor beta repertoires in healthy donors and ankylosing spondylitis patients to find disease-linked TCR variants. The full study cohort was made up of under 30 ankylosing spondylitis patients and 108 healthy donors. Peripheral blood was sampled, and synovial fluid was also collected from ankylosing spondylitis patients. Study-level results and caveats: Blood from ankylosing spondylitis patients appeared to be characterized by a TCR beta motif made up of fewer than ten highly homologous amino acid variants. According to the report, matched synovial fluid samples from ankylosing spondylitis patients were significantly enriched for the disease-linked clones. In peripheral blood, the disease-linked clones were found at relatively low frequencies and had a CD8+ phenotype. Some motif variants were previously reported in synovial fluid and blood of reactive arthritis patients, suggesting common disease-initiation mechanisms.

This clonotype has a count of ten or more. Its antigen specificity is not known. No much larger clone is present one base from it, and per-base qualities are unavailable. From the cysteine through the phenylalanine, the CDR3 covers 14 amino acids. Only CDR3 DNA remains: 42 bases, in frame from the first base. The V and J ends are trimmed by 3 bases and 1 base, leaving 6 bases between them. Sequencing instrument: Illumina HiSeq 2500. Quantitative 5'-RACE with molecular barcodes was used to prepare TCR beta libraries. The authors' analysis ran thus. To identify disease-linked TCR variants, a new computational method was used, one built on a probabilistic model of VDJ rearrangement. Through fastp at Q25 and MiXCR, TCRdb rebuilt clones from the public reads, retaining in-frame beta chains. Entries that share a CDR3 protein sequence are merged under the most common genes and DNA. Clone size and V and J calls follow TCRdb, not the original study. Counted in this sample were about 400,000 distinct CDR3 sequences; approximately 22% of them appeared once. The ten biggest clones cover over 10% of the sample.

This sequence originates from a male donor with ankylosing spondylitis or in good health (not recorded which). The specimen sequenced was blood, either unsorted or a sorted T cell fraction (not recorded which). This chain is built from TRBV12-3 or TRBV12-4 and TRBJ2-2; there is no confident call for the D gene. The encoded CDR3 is CASSFRQNTGELFF. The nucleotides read TGTGCCAGCAGTTTTAGGCAGAACACCGGGGAGCTGTTTTTT.